This entry concerns a single T cell receptor beta chain. All enrollees were about 18 to 89 years old and from roughly 22 US areas. Cohort allocation depended upon clinical history that participants reported. Germline V gives CDR1 SQVTM, CDR2 ANQGSEA. V was clipped by 4 bases and J by 0 bases, with 8 bases between them. The CDR3 consists of 13 residues. The data originate from a study of blood T cell repertoires in COVID-19. As for the study in general: Acute and convalescent COVID-19 samples came from the United States, Italy and Spain. From T cells, B-cell-depleted T cells, or PBMCs came the material, which was cDNA or gDNA.

Sequencing was performed with immunoSEQ multiplex PCR; in TCRdb, only in-frame clones are kept and a portion is missing. The data show about 220,000 clones, about 90% seen once. The receptor's source is a woman in her fifties or sixties with acute COVID-19. The rearrangement uses TRBV29-1 and TRBJ2-3; weak D call: TRBD1 (5 bases). Sequenced material: PBMCs or T cells enriched from blood (not recorded which). CDR3 amino acids: CSVGGSSTDTQYF. The CDR3 bases are TGCAGCGTTGGGGGCTCTAGCACAGATACGCAGTATTTT.